This TCR beta chain appears in the sequencing data of a study of blood T cell repertoires in COVID-19. In germline, CDR1 is SNHLY, CDR2 FYNNEI. The CDR3 is made up of 12 amino acids. The germline V and J ends were trimmed by 8 bases and 0 bases, with 8 bases remaining between them. Profiled with immunoSEQ multiplex PCR; TCRdb holds only in-frame clones, not every one. The repertoire has some 330,000 clones, 80% to 95% of them found once; the top ten carry approximately 18%. The chain uses TRBV2 and TRBJ2-7; D not resolved. Sequenced input: PBMCs or T cells enriched from blood (not recorded which). This TCR derives from a woman between 25 and 40 years old who had recovered from COVID-19. The CDR3 coding sequence is TGTGCCAGCCGGCCTAGCTCCTACGAGCAGTACTTC. Amino acid sequence: CASRPSSYEQYF.